This T cell receptor (beta chain) was found in a study of OX40 agonist ivuxolimab in advanced cancers. Looking at the study overall: The costimulatory receptor OX40 (CD134) was targeted by ivuxolimab, a fully human IgG2 agonistic monoclonal antibody. Intravenous ivuxolimab was administered to patients every 2 weeks at six dose levels: 0.01, 0.1, 0.3, 1.5, 3 and 10 mg/kg. Of the 50 or so patients in dose escalation, 19 had hepatocellular carcinoma, about 15 had melanoma, 9 had renal cell carcinoma and 9 had head and neck cancer. In the dose-escalation cohort, 75% to 90% of patients were male, and the mean age was roughly 56 years with a range of roughly 20 to 85. Prior anti-PD-1, anti-PD-L1 or anti-CTLA-4 therapy was permitted, and 40% to 50% of dose-escalation patients had received checkpoint inhibitors. Partial responses occurred in three dose-escalation patients: two with cutaneous melanoma and one with hepatocellular carcinoma. Peripheral TCRbeta sequencing was intended to test whether TCR sequence diversity was altered and clonal T-cell expansion was caused by ivuxolimab. The monotherapy dose-escalation portion (N ≈ 52 patients) of the phase I ivuxolimab trial is reported in the paper. Points the paper makes about the study in general: Which antigens the clonally expanded peripheral T cells were specific for was not determined. At doses of 0.1 to 3.0 mg/kg, clonal expansion of both CD4+ and CD8+ blood T cells was observed from baseline to week 6. In the 0.1-3.0 mg/kg groups, partial responders were among the patients with the lowest normalized peripheral clonal expansion, particularly in CD8+ T cells. After ivuxolimab, expanded clones were on average more numerous among CD8+ T cells than among CD4+ T cells. Low levels of normalized T-cell clonal expansion were also seen in some patients who did not respond.

Regarding this clone: What this receptor recognizes is not known. The input lacks base qualities; no much larger clone sits a single base away.

To sequence the TCRbeta CDR3 region, genomic DNA was isolated from the sorted cells. The immunoSEQ Assay was used for sequencing of TCRbeta CDR3 regions. TCRdb carries this immuneACCESS record with in-frame sequences only. Its versions omit some clonotypes, under half of them owing to an unresolved V gene in the studies checked, with the rest unexplained. This sample lists 86,000 or so clones; about 91% were detected once. In total, the top ten clones hold around 2.8% of the sample. The trial excluded patients who had a history of autoimmune disease or who were on systemic immunosuppression. Peripheral blood for TCR sequencing was drawn from every dose cohort at baseline, at cycle 4 day 1 and at cycle 7 day 1. Samples came from an open-label, multicenter, first-in-human phase I dose-escalation trial of ivuxolimab. Adults with locally advanced or metastatic head and neck squamous cell, hepatocellular, melanoma or renal cell carcinoma were enrolled in the trial. Before TCR sequencing, CD4+ T cells and CD8+ T cells were sorted from peripheral blood as separate populations.

V is shortened by 4 bases, J by 7 bases, and the region joining them spans 14 bases. CDR1 and CDR2 (LNHDA, SQIVND) derive from the germline V gene (reference sequence). Including cysteine and phenylalanine, the CDR3 has 13 amino acids. Only the CDR3 DNA is retained, 39 bases long and in frame from the first base. This sequence uses TRBV19 and TRBJ2-7; the D gene is possibly TRBD1, with 6 bases matching. This TCR was sampled from an adult with an advanced solid tumor such as melanoma, head and neck, liver or kidney cancer. The sequencing here drew on CD4+ or CD8+ T cells sorted from blood, taken in a trial of the OX40 agonist ivuxolimab. The nucleotides read TGTGCCAGTAGTAGGGCAGGGGTTAAAGAGCAGTACTTC. This is translated as CASSRAGVKEQYF.